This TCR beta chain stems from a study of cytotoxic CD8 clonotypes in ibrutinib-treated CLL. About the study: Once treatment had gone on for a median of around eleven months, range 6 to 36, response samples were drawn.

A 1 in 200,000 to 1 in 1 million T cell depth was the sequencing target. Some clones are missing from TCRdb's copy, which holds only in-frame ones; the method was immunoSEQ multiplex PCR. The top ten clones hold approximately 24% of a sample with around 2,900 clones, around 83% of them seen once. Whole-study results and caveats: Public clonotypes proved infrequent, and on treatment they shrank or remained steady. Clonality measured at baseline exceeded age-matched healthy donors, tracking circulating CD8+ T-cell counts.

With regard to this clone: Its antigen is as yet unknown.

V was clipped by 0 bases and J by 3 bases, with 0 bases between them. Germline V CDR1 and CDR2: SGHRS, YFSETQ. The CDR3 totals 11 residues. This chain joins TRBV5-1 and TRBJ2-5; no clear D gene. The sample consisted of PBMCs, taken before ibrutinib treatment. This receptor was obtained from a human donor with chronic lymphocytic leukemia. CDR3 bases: TGCGCCAGCAGCTTGGAAGAGACCCAGTACTTC. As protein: CASSLEETQYF.